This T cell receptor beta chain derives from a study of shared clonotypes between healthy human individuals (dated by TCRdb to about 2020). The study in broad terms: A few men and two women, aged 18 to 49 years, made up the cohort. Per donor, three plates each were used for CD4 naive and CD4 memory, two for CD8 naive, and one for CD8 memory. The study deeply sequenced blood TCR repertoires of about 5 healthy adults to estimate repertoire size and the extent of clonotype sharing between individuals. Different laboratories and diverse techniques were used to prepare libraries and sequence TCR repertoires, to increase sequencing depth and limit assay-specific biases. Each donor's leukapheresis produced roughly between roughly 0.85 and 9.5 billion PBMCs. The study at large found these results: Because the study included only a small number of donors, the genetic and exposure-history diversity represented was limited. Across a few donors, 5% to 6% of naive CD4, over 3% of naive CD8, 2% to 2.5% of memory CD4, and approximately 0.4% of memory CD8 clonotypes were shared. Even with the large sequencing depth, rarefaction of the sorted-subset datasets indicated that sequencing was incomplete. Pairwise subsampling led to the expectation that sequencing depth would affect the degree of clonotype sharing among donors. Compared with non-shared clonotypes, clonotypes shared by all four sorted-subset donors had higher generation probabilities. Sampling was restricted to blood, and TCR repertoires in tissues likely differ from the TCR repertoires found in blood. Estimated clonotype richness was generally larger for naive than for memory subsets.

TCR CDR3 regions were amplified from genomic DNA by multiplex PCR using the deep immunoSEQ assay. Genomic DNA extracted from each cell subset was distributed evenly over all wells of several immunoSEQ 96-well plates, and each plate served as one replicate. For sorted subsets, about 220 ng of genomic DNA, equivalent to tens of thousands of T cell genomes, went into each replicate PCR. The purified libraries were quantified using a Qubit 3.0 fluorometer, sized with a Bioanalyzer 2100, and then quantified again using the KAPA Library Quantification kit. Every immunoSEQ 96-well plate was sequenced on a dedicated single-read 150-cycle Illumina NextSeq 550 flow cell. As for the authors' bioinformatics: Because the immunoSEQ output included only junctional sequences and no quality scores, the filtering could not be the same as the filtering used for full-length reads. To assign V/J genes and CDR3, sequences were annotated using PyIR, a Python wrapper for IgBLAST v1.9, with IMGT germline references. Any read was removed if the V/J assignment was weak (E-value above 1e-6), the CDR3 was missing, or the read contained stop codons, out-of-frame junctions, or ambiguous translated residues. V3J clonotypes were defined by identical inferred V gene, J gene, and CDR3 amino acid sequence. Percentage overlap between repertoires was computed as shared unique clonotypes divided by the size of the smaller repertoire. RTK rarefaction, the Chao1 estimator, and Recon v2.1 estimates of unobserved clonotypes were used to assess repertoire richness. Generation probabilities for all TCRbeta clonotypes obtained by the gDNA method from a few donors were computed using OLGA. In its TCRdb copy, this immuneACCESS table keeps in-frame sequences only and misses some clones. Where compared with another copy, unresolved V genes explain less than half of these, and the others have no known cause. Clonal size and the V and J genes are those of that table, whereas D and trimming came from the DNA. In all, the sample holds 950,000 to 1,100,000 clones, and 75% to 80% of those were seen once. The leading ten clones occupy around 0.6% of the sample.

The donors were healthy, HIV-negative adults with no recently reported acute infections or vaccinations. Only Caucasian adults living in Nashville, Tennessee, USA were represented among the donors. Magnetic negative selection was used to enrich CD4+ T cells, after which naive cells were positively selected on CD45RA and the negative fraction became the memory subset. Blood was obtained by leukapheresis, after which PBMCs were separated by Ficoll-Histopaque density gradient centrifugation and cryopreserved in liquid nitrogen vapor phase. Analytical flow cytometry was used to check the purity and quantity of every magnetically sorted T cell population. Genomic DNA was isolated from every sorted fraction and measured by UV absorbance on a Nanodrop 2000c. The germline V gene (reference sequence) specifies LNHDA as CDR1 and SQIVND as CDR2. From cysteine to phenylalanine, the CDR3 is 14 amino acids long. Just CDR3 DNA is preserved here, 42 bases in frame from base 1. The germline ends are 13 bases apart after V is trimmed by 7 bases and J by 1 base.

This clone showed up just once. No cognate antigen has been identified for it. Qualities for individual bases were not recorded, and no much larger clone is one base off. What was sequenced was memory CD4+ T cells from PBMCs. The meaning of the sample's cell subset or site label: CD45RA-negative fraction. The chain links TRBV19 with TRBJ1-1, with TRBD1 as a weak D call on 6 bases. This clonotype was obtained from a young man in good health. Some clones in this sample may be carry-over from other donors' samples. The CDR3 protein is CASTLGGANTEAFF. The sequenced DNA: TGTGCCAGTACCCTGGGGGGGGCGAACACTGAAGCTTTCTTT.